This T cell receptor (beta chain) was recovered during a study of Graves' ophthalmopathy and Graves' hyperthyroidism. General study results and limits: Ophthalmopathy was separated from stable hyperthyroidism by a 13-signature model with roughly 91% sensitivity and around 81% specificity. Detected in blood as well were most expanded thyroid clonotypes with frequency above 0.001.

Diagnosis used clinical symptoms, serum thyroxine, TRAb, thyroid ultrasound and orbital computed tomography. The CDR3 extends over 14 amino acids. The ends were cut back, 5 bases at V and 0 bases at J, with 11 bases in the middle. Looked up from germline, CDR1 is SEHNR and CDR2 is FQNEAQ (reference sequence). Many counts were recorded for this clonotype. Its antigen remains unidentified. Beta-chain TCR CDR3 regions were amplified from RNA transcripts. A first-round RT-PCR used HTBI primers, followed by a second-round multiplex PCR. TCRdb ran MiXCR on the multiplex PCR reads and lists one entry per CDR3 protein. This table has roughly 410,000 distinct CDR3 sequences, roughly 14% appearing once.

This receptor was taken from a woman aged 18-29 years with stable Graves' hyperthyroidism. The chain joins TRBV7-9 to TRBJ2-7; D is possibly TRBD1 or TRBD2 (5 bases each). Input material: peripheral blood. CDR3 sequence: CASSPWDVSYEQYF. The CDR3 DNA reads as TGTGCCAGCAGCCCGTGGGACGTCTCCTACGAGCAGTACTTC.